This T cell receptor beta chain was recovered during a study of blood T cell repertoires in COVID-19. The overall study: Samples of COVID-19 (acute and convalescent) were obtained from the United States, Italy and Spain.

As handled by the study authors: Reference gene primer amplification gave estimated nucleated cell counts. Generated by immunoSEQ multiplex PCR, the TCRdb table keeps only in-frame clones and is missing some. That table is the source of V, J and clone size, and D and trimming were worked out from the DNA. The sample consists of approximately 250,000 clones, 70% to 90% of them appearing once. The CDR3 length is 12 residues. V shed 5 bases, J shed 7 bases, and the junction held 1 base outside the gene matches. The sequenced material came from peripheral blood. The TCR was taken from a man aged 18 to 30 with active or convalescent COVID-19. The rearrangement links TRBV12-3 or TRBV12-4 to TRBJ2-2, with 7 bases identical to TRBD1. In DNA, the CDR3 is TGTGCCAGCAGTGACAGGGTCGGGGAGCTGTTTTTT. It specifies CASSDRVGELFF.